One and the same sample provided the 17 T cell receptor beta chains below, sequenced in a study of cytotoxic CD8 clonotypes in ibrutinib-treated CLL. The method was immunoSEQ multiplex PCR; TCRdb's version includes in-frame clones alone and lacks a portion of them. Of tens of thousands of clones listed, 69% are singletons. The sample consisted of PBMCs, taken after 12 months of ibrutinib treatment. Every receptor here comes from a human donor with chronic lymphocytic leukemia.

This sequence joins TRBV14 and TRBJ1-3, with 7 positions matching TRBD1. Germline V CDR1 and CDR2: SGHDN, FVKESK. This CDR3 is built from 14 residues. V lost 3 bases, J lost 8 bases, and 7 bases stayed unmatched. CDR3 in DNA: TGTGCCAGCAGCCAGCGACAGGGCGGACACACCATATATTTT. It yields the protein CASSQRQGGHTIYF.

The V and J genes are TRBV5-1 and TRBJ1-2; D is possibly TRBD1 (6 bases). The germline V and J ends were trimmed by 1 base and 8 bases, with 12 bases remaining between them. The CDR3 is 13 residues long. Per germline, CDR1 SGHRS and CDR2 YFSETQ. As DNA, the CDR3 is TGCGCCAGCAGCTTGTCAGGGGAGAGCGGCTACACCTTC. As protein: CASSLSGESGYTF.

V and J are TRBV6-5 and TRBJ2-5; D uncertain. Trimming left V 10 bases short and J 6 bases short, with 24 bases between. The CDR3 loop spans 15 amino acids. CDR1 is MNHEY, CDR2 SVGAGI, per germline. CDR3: CATSPEDPLGKTQYF. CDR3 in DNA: TGTGCCACCTCCCCAGAGGACCCCCTAGGAAAGACCCAGTACTTC.

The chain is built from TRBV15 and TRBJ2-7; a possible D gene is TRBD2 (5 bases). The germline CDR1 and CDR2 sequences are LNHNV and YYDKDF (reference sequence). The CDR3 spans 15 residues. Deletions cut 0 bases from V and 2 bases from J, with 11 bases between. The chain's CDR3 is CATSRDPGNAYEQYF. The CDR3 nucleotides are TGTGCCACCAGCAGAGATCCCGGGAATGCCTACGAGCAGTACTTC.

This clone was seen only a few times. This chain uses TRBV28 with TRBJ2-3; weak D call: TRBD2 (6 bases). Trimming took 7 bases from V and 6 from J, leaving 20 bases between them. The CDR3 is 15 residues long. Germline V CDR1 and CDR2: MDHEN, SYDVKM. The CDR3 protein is CASTKGTSRGDTQYF. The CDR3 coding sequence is TGTGCCAGCACCAAAGGGACTTCCCGGGGGGATACGCAGTATTTT.

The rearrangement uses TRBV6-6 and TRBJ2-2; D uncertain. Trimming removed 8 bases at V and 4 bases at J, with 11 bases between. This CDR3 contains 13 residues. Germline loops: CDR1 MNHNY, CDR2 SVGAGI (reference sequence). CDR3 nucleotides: TGTGCCAGCTCAGTCACACCCACCGGGGAGCTGTTTTTT. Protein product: CASSVTPTGELFF.

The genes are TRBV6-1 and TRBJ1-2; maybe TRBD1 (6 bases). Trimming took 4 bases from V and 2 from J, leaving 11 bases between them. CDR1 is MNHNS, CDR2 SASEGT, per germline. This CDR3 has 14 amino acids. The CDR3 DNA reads TGTGCCAGCAGTGCGCTCGGACAGAACTATGGCTACACCTTC. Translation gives CASSALGQNYGYTF.

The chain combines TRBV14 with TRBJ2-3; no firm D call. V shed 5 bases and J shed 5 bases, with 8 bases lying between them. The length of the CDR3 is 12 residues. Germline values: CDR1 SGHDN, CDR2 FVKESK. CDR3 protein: CASSSGRDTQYF. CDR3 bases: TGTGCCAGCAGCTCCGGTCGAGATACGCAGTATTTT.

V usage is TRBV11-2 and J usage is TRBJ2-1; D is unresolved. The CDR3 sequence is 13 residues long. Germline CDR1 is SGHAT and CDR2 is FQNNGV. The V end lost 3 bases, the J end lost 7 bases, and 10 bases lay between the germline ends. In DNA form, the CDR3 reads TGTGCCAGCAGCTTTCAGCGTAGGAATGAGCAGTTCTTC. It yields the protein CASSFQRRNEQFF.

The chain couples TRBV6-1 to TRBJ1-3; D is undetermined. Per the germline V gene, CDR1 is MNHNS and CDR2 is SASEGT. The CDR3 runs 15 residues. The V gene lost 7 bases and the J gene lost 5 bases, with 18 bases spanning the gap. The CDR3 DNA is TGTGCCAGCATCGAGGAGTCAGGAAACCGAAACACCATATATTTT. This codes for CASIEESGNRNTIYF.

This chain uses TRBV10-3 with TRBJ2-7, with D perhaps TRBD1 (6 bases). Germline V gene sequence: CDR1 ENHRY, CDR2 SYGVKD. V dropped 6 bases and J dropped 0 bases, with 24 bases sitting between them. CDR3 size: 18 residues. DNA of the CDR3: TGTGCCATCAGAAAACAGACCGGGACACCAAAGCCCTCCTACGAGCAGTACTTC. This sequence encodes CAIRKQTGTPKPSYEQYF.

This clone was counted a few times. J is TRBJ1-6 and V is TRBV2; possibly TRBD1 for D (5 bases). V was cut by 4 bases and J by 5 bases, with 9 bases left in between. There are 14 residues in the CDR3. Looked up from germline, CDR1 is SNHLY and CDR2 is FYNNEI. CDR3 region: CASSGRGDNSPLHF. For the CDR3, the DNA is TGTGCCAGCAGTGGTAGGGGAGATAATTCACCCCTCCACTTT.

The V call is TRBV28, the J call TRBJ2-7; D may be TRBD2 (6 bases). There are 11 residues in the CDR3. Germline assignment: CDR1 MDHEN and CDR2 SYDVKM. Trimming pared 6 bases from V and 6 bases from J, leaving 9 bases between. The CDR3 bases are TGTGCCAGCAGCAGGACTATCGAGCAGTACTTC. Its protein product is CASSRTIEQYF. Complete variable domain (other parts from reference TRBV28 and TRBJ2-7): DVKVTQSSRYLVKRTGEKVFLECVQDMDHENMFWYRQDPGLGLRLIYFSYDVKMKEKGDIPEGYSVSREKKERFSLILESASTNQTSMYLCASSRTIEQYFGPGTRLTVT.

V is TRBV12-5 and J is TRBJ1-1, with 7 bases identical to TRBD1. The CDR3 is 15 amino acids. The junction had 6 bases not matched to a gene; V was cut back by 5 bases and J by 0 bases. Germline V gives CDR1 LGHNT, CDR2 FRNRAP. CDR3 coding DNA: TGTGCTAGTGGTCCGTGGACAGGCTTGAACACTGAAGCTTTCTTT. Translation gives CASGPWTGLNTEAFF.

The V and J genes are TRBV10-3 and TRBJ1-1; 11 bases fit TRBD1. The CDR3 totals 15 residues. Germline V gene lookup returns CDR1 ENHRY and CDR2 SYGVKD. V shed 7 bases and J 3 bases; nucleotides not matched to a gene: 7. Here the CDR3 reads CAITRTGGADTEAFF. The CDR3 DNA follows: TGTGCCATCACCCGGACAGGGGGCGCGGACACTGAAGCTTTCTTT.

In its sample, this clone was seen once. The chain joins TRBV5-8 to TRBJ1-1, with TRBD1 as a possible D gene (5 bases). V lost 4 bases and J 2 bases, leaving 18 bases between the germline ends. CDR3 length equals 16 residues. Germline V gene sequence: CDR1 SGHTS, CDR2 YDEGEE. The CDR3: CASSLLHGGPNTEAFF. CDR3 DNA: TGTGCCAGCAGCCTCCTGCACGGGGGTCCCAACACTGAAGCTTTCTTT.

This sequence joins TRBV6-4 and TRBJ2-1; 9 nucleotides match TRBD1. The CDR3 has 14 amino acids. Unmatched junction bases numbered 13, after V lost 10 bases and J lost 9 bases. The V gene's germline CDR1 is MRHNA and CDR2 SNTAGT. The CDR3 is CATSGQGEMGEQFF. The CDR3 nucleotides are TGTGCCACCTCGGGACAGGGTGAGATGGGTGAGCAGTTCTTC.